This TCR beta chain was captured in a study of radiation and T cells in renal cell carcinoma (dated by TCRdb to 2019 to 2021). Notes on the research overall: Samples came from a clinical trial, in which primary renal cell carcinomas received 15 Gy stereotactic body radiation therapy followed by nephrectomy 4 weeks later. In total, approximately 53 samples, comprising around 26 tumors and some 27 peripheral blood samples, were subjected to TCR beta sequencing. Across all 50 or so samples, under 5 million unique CDR3 nucleotide sequences, encoding approximately 2.5 million unique CDR3 amino acid sequences, were identified. Paper-wide results and their limitations: Tracking of blood repertoire dynamics stopped at approximately 4 weeks after treatment, with no follow-up past that point. Effects of radiation dose or scheduling on the TCR repertoire could not be addressed with the single-armed trial design. Top tumor clonotypes rose in blood from baseline to 2 weeks post-radiation, then contracted by 4 weeks, suggesting transient expansion of tumor-resident clones. No pretreatment tumor biopsies were available, so the baseline intratumoral presence of clonotypes could not be determined.

This sample's time point label indicates: baseline pretreatment blood. The sample's treatment or condition label, decoded: 15 Gy SBRT to primary tumor, nephrectomy 4 weeks later. To track tumor-enriched clonotypes, serial peripheral blood was sampled from radiation-treated patients at baseline and at 2 weeks and 4 weeks after SBRT. Every patient's renal cell carcinoma showed clear cell pathology. The QIAamp DNA Blood Mini Kit (Qiagen) was used to prepare genomic DNA for TCR sequencing. Only samples passing all quality control checks were included in the analyses. Remarks on this clone: There is no known antigen for this receptor. No per-base quality is available; no much larger clone lies one base away.

TCR beta libraries were generated from genomic DNA with the immunoSEQ kit, following the manufacturer's recommendations. Library preparation used a first multiplex PCR with proprietary primers, then a second PCR adding unique barcodes, with bead cleanups after each round. A positive control reaction and a negative control reaction, both provided in the kit, were run with every batch of samples. The final libraries were assessed on an Agilent 4200 TapeStation D1000 ScreenTape, pooled by volume, and quantified by qPCR. Sequencing was performed on an Illumina NextSeq500 with a MidOutput 150-cycle cartridge, and 156 Read1 and 15 Index1 cycles were run with kit custom primers. The pooled library was loaded at roughly 0.94 pM with an approximately 20% PhiX control spike-in. The authors processed their data as follows. Vendor-processed data were analyzed in R, and a clonotype was defined as all T cells sharing the same CDR3 nucleotide sequence. For clone abundance analyses, frequencies were normalized to the 10,000 most abundant clones per sample. Public T cell clones, which averaged fewer than five per sample, were excluded before analysis. A difference in abundance of at least 32-fold between compartments was used to define tumor-enriched and baseline blood-enriched clonotypes. A beta-binomial differential abundance model was used to identify clonotypes that expanded or contracted between blood time points. Similarity between tumor and blood repertoires was quantified using the Baroni-Urbani and Buser coefficient, and groups were compared with two-tailed Wilcoxon tests in R. Held by TCRdb, this immuneACCESS table contains in-frame sequences only and omits some clones. Under half of the omission traces to an unresolved V gene where checked; the cause of the rest is unknown. The V and J calls and clone size come from that table; D and trimming were worked out from the DNA. The sample profile shows approximately 140,000 clones; less than 90% of them were found once. The ten largest clones represent approximately 4% of the sample.

For CDR1 and CDR2, the germline V gene (reference sequence) lists GTSNPN and SVGIG. The CDR3 holds 13 amino acids from the cysteine to the phenylalanine. Kept here is only the CDR3 DNA, which spans 39 bases and is read in frame from base 1. The sample was blood, taken from a patient whose treatment included radiotherapy and nephrectomy. The sequence links TRBV30 to TRBJ2-5; TRBD1 matches 9 bases in the middle. The better agreement between TRBJ2-7 and the DNA end casts doubt on the J call. The sequence derives from a woman between 65 and 79 years old with renal cell carcinoma. The sequence in DNA is TGTGCCTGGGACAGGGGGAAAGGCTACGAGCAGTACTTC. Its protein is CAWDRGKGYEQYF.